The clone carrying this T cell receptor beta chain was seen a handful of times. This record comes from a study of blood T cell repertoires in COVID-19. Study-wide background: The United States, Italy and Spain supplied acute and convalescent COVID-19 samples.

V shed 4 bases and J shed 4 bases, with 10 bases lying between them. In germline, CDR1 is SGHTA, CDR2 FQGTGA. The CDR3 runs 13 residues. Under the authors' procedure: Counts of nucleated cells, estimated from reference gene primer amplification, were obtained. Here immunoSEQ multiplex PCR was the method, and the copy in TCRdb shows in-frame clones only, minus some. From that table come the V and J calls and clone size; the DNA was used to work out D and trimming. The table lists around 300,000 clones, roughly 89% of them singletons. The chain employs TRBV7-3 and TRBJ2-5; unclear D gene. This TCR came from a man between 45 and 60 years old with acute or convalescent COVID-19. The sample was peripheral blood. CDR3 residues: CASSYGARETQYF. DNA of the CDR3: TGTGCCAGCAGCTACGGAGCCAGAGAGACCCAGTACTTC.